These 9 T cell receptor beta chains were sequenced from one sample in a study of spatial heterogeneity in lung cancer. The time point: sample taken at primary tumor resection. From the 5' RACE reads, TCRdb called clonotypes with MiXCR, one entry per CDR3 protein. The table shows about 9,000 distinct CDR3 sequences, with approximately 5% occurring only once. The sequenced sample was PBMCs, obtained at surgery. The receptors derive from a male donor with early-stage non-small cell lung cancer.

This clonotype was seen once. A read error may explain this, as a much larger clone is one base away. The chain links TRBV21-1 to TRBJ2-7. TRBV21-1 is a pseudogene segment. The CDR3 is made up of 11 amino acids. CDR3 DNA: TGTGCCAGCGTGACATCATACGGGCAGTACGTC. Protein product: CASVTSYGQYV.

This clonotype turned up a few times. V and J are TRBV20-1 and TRBJ1-6; D gene ambiguous. The germline gives CDR1 DFQATT, CDR2 SNEGSKA (reference sequence). The CDR3 runs to 13 residues. V lost 6 bases and J 13 bases, leaving 19 bases between the germline ends. CDR3 DNA: TGCAGTGCCCCCCTACGGGAAAGAAGTCCCCTCCACTTT. This codes for CSAPLRERSPLHF.

The table lists this clonotype with many counts. The chain links TRBV15 to TRBJ2-7; D is unclear. The CDR3 runs 14 residues. V was clipped by 1 base and J by 0 bases, with 7 bases between them. CDR1 LNHNV and CDR2 YYDKDF come from the germline V gene (reference sequence). The CDR3 DNA follows: TGTGCCACCAGCAGAGGTCACAGCTCCTACGAGCAGTACTTC. Its protein is CATSRGHSSYEQYF.

This clonotype was seen ten or more times. This chain uses TRBV15 with TRBJ1-5; the D is unclear. This CDR3 spans 14 amino acids. CDR1 and CDR2 (germline): LNHNV, YYDKDF (reference sequence). Trimming removed 5 bases from V and 2 bases from J, with 10 bases in between. CDR3 protein: CATSALSGNQPQHF. In DNA form, the CDR3 reads TGTGCCACCAGCGCCCTGTCCGGCAATCAGCCCCAGCATTTT.

This clonotype turned up a few times. J is TRBJ1-1 and V is TRBV7-9; a weak D match, TRBD1 (5 bases). CDR1 and CDR2 (germline): SEHNR, FQNEAQ (reference sequence). Trimming shortened V by 6 bases and J by 1 base, and 15 bases separated the two germline ends. The CDR3 consists of 15 residues. CDR3 loop: CASSRRGTANTEAFF. As DNA, the CDR3 is TGTGCCAGCAGTCGACGAGGGACGGCGAACACTGAAGCTTTCTTT.

This clonotype was observed many times. The V and J genes are TRBV6-1 and TRBJ1-2; D is unclear. CDR3 length equals 13 residues. V lost 3 bases and J 5 bases, leaving 10 bases between the germline ends. Germline-derived CDR1 and CDR2 are MNHNS and SASEGT. The CDR3 DNA reads as TGTGCCAGCAGTGAGTCCGGCACTTATGGCTACACCTTC. Protein product: CASSESGTYGYTF.

This clonotype was found many times. The chain joins TRBV6-5 to TRBJ2-5; 9 positions match TRBD2. The V gene's germline CDR1 is MNHEY and CDR2 SVGAGI. There are 12 residues in the CDR3. Losses at the gene ends were 6 bases for V and 4 bases for J; bases not matched to a gene: 0. The CDR3 is CASRRGGETQYF. As DNA, the CDR3 is TGTGCCAGCAGGCGGGGGGGAGAGACCCAGTACTTC.

This clonotype qualifies as medium-sized (0.01 to 0.1%). The V and J genes are TRBV7-9 and TRBJ2-7; TRBD1 matches at 7 bases. The CDR3 totals 13 residues. The junction had 4 bases not matched to a gene; V was cut back by 5 bases and J by 3 bases. CDR1 and CDR2 from the germline V gene are SEHNR and FQNEAQ (reference sequence). CDR3 DNA: TGTGCCAGCAGCAAACACAGGGGCTACGAGCAGTACTTC. The encoded protein is CASSKHRGYEQYF.

This clonotype was seen at least ten times. V usage is TRBV28 and J usage is TRBJ1-3; D gene unclear. V was trimmed by 8 bases and J by 0 bases, leaving 14 bases between them. The CDR3 covers 15 residues. Per the germline V gene, CDR1 is MDHEN and CDR2 is SYDVKM. The CDR3 loop is CASLGEGSSGNTIYF. The CDR3, as DNA: TGTGCCAGCTTAGGCGAGGGCTCCTCTGGAAACACCATATATTTT.